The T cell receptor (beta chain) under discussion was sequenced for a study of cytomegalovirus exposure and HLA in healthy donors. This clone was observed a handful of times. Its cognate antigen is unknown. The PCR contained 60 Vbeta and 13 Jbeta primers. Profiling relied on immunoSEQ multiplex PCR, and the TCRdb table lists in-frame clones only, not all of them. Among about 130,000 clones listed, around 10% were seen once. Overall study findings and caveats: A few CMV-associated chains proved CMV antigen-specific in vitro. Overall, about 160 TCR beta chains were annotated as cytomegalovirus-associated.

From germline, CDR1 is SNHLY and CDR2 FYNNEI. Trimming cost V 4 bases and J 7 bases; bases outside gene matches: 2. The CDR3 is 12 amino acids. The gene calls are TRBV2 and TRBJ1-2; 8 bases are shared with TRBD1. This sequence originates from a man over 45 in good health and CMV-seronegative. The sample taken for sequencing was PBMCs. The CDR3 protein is CASSGDRTGYTF. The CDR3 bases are TGTGCCAGCAGTGGGGACAGGACTGGCTACACCTTC.